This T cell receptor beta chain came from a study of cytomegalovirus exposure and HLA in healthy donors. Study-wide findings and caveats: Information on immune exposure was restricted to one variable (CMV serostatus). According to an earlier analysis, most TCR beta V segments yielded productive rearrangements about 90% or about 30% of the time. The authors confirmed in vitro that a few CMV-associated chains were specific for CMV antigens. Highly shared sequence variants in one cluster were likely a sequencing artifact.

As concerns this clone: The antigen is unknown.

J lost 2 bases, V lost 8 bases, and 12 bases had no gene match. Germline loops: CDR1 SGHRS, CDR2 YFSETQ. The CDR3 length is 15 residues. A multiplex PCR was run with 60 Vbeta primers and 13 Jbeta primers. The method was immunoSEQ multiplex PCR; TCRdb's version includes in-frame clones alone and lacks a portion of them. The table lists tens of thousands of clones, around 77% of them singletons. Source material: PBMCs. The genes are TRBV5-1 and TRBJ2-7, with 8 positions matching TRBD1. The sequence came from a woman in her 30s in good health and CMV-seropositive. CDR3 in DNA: TGCGCCAGTCAACGACAGGGGATGGGGGCCTACGAGCAGTACTTC. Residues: CASQRQGMGAYEQYF.